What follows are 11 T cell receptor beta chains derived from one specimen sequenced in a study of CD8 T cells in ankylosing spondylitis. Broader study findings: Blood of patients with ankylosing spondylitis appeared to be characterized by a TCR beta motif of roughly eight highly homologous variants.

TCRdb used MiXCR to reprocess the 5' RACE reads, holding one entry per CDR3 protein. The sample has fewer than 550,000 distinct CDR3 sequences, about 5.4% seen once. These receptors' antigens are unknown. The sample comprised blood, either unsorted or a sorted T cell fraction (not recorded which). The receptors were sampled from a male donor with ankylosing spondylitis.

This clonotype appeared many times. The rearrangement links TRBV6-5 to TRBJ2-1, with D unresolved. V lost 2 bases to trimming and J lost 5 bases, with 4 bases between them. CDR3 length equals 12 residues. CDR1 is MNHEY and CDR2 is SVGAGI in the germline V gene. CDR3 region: CASSYGHNEQFF. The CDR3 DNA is TGTGCCAGCAGTTACGGGCACAATGAGCAGTTCTTC.

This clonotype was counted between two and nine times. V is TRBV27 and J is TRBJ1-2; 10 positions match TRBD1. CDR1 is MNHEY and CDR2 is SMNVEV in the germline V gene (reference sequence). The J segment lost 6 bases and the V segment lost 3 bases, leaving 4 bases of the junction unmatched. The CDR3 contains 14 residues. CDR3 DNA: TGTGCCAGCAGTTTTCTTGGGACAGGGGATGGCTACACCTTC. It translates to CASSFLGTGDGYTF.

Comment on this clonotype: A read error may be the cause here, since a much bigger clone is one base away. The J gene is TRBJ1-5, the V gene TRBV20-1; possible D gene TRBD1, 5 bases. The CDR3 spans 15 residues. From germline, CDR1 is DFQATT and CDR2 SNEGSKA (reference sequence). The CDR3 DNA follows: TGCAGTGCCACTTATCAGGGTGTTGTTCGCCAGCACCAGCATTTT. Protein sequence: CSATYQGVVRQHQHF.

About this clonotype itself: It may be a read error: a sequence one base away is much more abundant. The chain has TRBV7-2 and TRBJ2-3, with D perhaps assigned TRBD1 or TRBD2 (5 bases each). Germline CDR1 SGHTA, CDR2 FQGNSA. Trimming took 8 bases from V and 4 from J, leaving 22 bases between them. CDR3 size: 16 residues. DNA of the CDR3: TGTGCCAGCCGGGGCCCGCTGGGAGCTTTATCAGATACGCAGTATTTT. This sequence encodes CASRGPLGALSDTQYF.

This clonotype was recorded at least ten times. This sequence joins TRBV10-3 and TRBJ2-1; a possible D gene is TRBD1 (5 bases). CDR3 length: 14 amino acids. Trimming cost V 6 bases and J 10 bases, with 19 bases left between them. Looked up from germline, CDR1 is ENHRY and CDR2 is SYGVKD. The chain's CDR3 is CAISSRSQGREQFF. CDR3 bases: TGTGCCATCAGCTCTAGATCCCAGGGTAGGGAGCAGTTCTTC.

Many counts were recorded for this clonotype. The CDR3 DNA reads as TGCAGTGCTAGCCCGGGACAGGCGGTTCCTGAAGCTTTCTTT. It specifies CSASPGQAVPEAFF. The V and J genes are TRBV20-1 and TRBJ1-1; TRBD1 aligns across 8 bases. The CDR3 consists of 14 residues. Germline trimming cut 3 bases from V and 6 bases from J; bases unmatched to any gene: 9. Germline loops: CDR1 DFQATT, CDR2 SNEGSKA (reference sequence).

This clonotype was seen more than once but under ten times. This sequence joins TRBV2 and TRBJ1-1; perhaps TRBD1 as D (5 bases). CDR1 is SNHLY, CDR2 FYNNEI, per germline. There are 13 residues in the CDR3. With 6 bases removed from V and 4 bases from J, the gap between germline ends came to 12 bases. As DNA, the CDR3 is TGTGCCAGCAGGGGACTTTGGGGCACTGAAGCTTTCTTT. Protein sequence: CASRGLWGTEAFF.

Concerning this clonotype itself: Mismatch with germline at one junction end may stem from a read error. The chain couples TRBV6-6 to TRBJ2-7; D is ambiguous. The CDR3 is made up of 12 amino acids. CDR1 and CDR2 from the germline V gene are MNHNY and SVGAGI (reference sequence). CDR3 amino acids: CVSSLISYEQYF. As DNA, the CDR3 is TGTGTCAGCAGTCTGATCTCCTACGAGCAGTACTTC.

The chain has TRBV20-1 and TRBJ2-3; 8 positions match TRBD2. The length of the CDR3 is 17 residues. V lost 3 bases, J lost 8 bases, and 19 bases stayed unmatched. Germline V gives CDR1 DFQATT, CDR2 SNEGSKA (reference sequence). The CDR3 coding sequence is TGCAGTGCTAGGGCTACGACTAGCGAGAGATCACAGACTACGCAGTATTTT. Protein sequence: CSARATTSERSQTTQYF.

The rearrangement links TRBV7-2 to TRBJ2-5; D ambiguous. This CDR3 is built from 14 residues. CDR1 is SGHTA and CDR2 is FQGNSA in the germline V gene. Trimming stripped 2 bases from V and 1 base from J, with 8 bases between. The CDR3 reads CASSLQPVQETQYF. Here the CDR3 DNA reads TGTGCCAGCAGCTTACAGCCAGTCCAAGAGACCCAGTACTTC.

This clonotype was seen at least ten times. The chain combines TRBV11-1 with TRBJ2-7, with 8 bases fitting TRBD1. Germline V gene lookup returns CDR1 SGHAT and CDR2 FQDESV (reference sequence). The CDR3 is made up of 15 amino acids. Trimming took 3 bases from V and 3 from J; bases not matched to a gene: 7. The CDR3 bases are TGTGCCAGCAGCTTCAACAGGGGGGCATACTACGAGCAGTACTTC. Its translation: CASSFNRGAYYEQYF. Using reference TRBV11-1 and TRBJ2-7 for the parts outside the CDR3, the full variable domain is EAEVAQSPRYKITEKSQAVAFWCDPISGHATLYWYRQILGQGPELLVQFQDESVVDDSQLPKDRFSAERLKGVDSTLKIQPAELGDSAMYLCASSFNRGAYYEQYFGPGTRLTVT.